These 18 T cell receptor beta chains share one sample of origin, sequenced in a study of blood T cell repertoires in COVID-19. This table comes from immunoSEQ multiplex PCR, and its TCRdb copy is limited to in-frame clones, with some not included. The repertoire consists of around 59,000 clones, with about four fifths occurring once and the leading ten covering roughly 28%. The sample consisted of peripheral blood. These receptors originate from a woman aged 80 or over with active or convalescent COVID-19.

The chain joins TRBV7-2 to TRBJ2-2; 7 bases map to TRBD2. This CDR3 region has 16 residues. In germline, CDR1 is SGHTA, CDR2 FQGNSA. Trimming at V came to 1 base and at J to 4 bases, leaving 6 bases not matched to a gene. CDR3: CASSLERAGITGELFF. CDR3 DNA sequence: TGTGCCAGCAGCTTAGAACGAGCGGGGATCACCGGGGAGCTGTTTTTT.

This chain joins TRBV7-2 and TRBJ2-1, with D maybe TRBD1 (5 bases). V was trimmed by 5 bases and J by 9 bases, leaving 20 bases between them. This CDR3 has 15 amino acids. Germline V gene sequence: CDR1 SGHTA, CDR2 FQGNSA. DNA for the CDR3: TGTGCCAGCAGCCCCTGGGCGAGTGGACACAGTGAGCAGTTCTTC. Translating it yields CASSPWASGHSEQFF.

This sequence joins TRBV20-1 and TRBJ1-2; 8 nucleotides match TRBD1. Germline CDR1 reads DFQATT; CDR2 reads SNEGSKA (reference sequence). This CDR3 has 12 amino acids. Trimming removed 3 bases from V and 6 bases from J; junction bases left unmatched: 3. The CDR3 DNA reads TGCAGTGCTAGTCTGGACAGGGATGGCTACACCTTC. Translated, it gives CSASLDRDGYTF.

V is TRBV5-6 and J is TRBJ1-5; 8 bases align to TRBD1. The V gene's germline CDR1 is SGHDT and CDR2 YYEEEE. The CDR3 runs to 17 residues. J lost 3 bases, V lost 4 bases, and 12 bases had no gene match. The CDR3 nucleotides are TGTGCCAGCAGCCCCCAAACCGGGACAGGATTCAATCAGCCCCAGCATTTT. This encodes CASSPQTGTGFNQPQHF.

The V call is TRBV6-4, the J call TRBJ2-3, with 8 bases that match TRBD1. The CDR3 consists of 16 residues. Per germline, CDR1 MRHNA and CDR2 SNTAGT. The junction had 9 bases not matched to a gene; V was cut back by 4 bases and J by 3 bases. CDR3 in amino acids: CASSAEQGAPTDTQYF. Here the CDR3 DNA reads TGTGCCAGCAGTGCCGAGCAGGGGGCGCCGACAGATACGCAGTATTTT.

The chain recombines TRBV9 with TRBJ2-2, with a tentative D call TRBD2 (7 bases). This CDR3 comprises 15 residues. Deletions cut 4 bases from V and 6 bases from J, with 16 bases between. The germline V gene encodes CDR1 SGDLS and CDR2 YYNGEE. CDR3 coding DNA: TGTGCCAGCAGCCCAGAAGGGGGGGTGGCCGGGGAGCTGTTTTTT. It yields the protein CASSPEGGVAGELFF.

The chain couples TRBV7-2 to TRBJ1-2; possible D gene TRBD1, 6 bases. The CDR3 loop spans 14 amino acids. Germline CDR1 SGHTA, CDR2 FQGNSA. The V end lost 5 bases, the J end lost 2 bases, and 12 bases lay between the germline ends. CDR3 sequence reads: CASSEGVRNYGYTF. CDR3 nucleotide sequence: TGTGCCAGCAGCGAGGGGGTCAGAAACTATGGCTACACCTTC. The variable domain in full, with the rest retrieved from reference TRBV7-2 and TRBJ1-2, is GAGVSQSPSNKVTEKGKDVELRCDPISGHTALYWYRQSLGQGLEFLIYFQGNSAPDKSGLPSDRFSAERTGGSVSTLTIQRTQQEDSAVYLCASSEGVRNYGYTFGSGTRLTVV.

The V gene is TRBV11-3, the J gene TRBJ2-7; D is undetermined. The CDR3 length is 13 residues. Trimming pared 5 bases from V and 2 bases from J, leaving 10 bases between. Looked up from germline, CDR1 is SGHNT and CDR2 is YENEEA. DNA for the CDR3: TGTGCCAGCAGCCTTAGAACCACCTACGAGCAGTACTTC. This gives the protein CASSLRTTYEQYF. Supplemented by reference TRBV11-3 and TRBJ2-7, the full variable domain reads EAGVVQSPRYKIIEKKQPVAFWCNPISGHNTLYWYLQNLGQGPELLIRYENEEAVDDSQLPKDRFSAERLKGVDSTLKIQPAELGDSAVYLCASSLRTTYEQYFGPGTRLTVT.

This clone appeared once. V gene TRBV11-3 combines with J gene TRBJ1-5; TRBD1 aligns across 9 bases. Germline V lookup: CDR1 SGHNT, CDR2 YENEEA. Unmatched junction bases numbered 12, after V lost 2 bases and J lost 10 bases. The CDR3 loop spans 16 amino acids. Here the CDR3 DNA reads TGTGCCAGCAGCTTAAATACGGACAGGGGTCCCGGACCCCAGCATTTT. Translating it yields CASSLNTDRGPGPQHF.

This clone was observed a single time. DNA for the CDR3: TGTGCCAGCAGCTGGAGGACAGGGGGTGCCGGGGAGCTGTTTTTT. Its translation: CASSWRTGGAGELFF. The rearrangement links TRBV11-2 to TRBJ2-2; 10 bases match TRBD1. Germline V gene lookup returns CDR1 SGHAT and CDR2 FQNNGV. This CDR3 has 15 residues. Losses at the gene ends were 4 bases for V and 6 bases for J; bases not matched to a gene: 5.

This clone was seen once. The J gene is TRBJ2-7, the V gene TRBV7-8; TRBD1 agrees at 8 bases. Trimming cost V 0 bases and J 1 base; bases outside gene matches: 5. CDR3 length: 16 amino acids. Germline CDR1 reads SGHVS; CDR2 reads FQNEAQ. CDR3 sequence reads: CASSLAPTGVSYEQYF. CDR3 nucleotides: TGTGCCAGCAGCTTAGCGCCGACAGGGGTTTCCTACGAGCAGTACTTC.

This clone has a handful of counts. This chain links TRBV5-1 with TRBJ1-1; no clear D. The germline V gene has CDR1 SGHRS and CDR2 YFSETQ. This CDR3 has 14 amino acids. V was clipped by 0 bases and J by 3 bases, with 9 bases between them. The CDR3 DNA follows: TGCGCCAGCAGCTTGGCGGCGGGAGACACTGAAGCTTTCTTT. This codes for CASSLAAGDTEAFF.

The chain is built from TRBV7-7 and TRBJ2-3; TRBD2 aligns across 8 bases. V was clipped by 1 base and J by 4 bases; unmatched bases: 4. Looked up from germline, CDR1 is SSHAT and CDR2 is FNYEAQ (reference sequence). This CDR3 is built from 15 residues. The CDR3 nucleotides are TGTGCCAGCAGCTTAGGCGGGGGGCCCGCAGATACGCAGTATTTT. It codes for CASSLGGGPADTQYF.

This clone showed up just a few times. The V call is TRBV5-1, the J call TRBJ2-7; no firm D call. The CDR3 length is 10 residues. The V gene's germline CDR1 is SGHRS and CDR2 YFSETQ. CDR3 nucleotides: TGCGCCAGCAGCTTGTGCGGCCCGAAGGTC. It codes for CASSLCGPKV.

This clone appeared a single time. The chain has TRBV9 and TRBJ1-1, with D possibly TRBD1 on 5 matching bases. The CDR3 sequence is 15 residues long. Trimming removed 4 bases at V and 1 base at J, with 14 bases between. Germline loops: CDR1 SGDLS, CDR2 YYNGEE. This CDR3 reads CASSPLGGSNTEAFF. The CDR3 nucleotides are TGTGCCAGCAGCCCGCTGGGGGGTTCGAACACTGAAGCTTTCTTT.

The chain combines TRBV7-2 with TRBJ2-3; 9 bases match TRBD2. The CDR3 has 15 amino acids. CDR1 and CDR2 (germline): SGHTA, FQGNSA. V lost 5 bases, J lost 8 bases, and 11 bases stayed unmatched. The CDR3 bases are TGTGCCAGCAGCATGAGCGGGGGGCGGGGCGGTACGCAGTATTTT. Amino acids: CASSMSGGRGGTQYF.

This clone has just one count. The rearrangement joins TRBV19 to TRBJ1-6; D gene ambiguous. The germline gives CDR1 LNHDA, CDR2 SQIVND (reference sequence). This CDR3 has 16 amino acids. Trimming removed 7 bases at V and 7 bases at J, with 20 bases between. In DNA, the CDR3 is TGTGCCAGTAAGGAGGGAGGGCAACCTATAAATTCACCCCTCCACTTT. Protein sequence: CASKEGGQPINSPLHF.

This sequence joins TRBV11-2 and TRBJ2-5, with D possibly being TRBD1 (7 bases). V was pared by 0 bases and J by 8 bases, with 16 bases between. The CDR3 has 15 amino acids. The germline V gene has CDR1 SGHAT and CDR2 FQNNGV. For the CDR3, the DNA is TGTGCCAGCAGCTTAGAGAGGGGGGACAGCGCAACCCAGTACTTC. Protein: CASSLERGDSATQYF.